Below, 2 T cell receptor beta chains from the same sample are listed, as sequenced in a study. TCRdb re-called the RT-PCR reads with MiXCR, one entry per CDR3 protein. The sample lists more than 600,000 distinct CDR3 sequences; approximately 15% were seen once. Sequencing was carried out using memory CD4+ T cells from blood. The receptor source for this set is a female donor in good health, serving as a healthy control.

V gene TRBV7-9 combines with J gene TRBJ1-1, with TRBD1 identical over 7 bases. This CDR3 is 13 amino acids long. Germline CDR1 reads SEHNR; CDR2 reads FQNEAQ (reference sequence). The V gene end was trimmed by 5 bases and the J gene end by 5 bases; junction bases not matched to a gene: 5. CDR3 loop: CASSATGETEAFF. In DNA, the CDR3 is TGTGCCAGCAGCGCAACAGGGGAAACTGAAGCTTTCTTT.

V and J are TRBV5-1 and TRBJ2-1, with TRBD2 matching 15 bases. This CDR3 comprises 17 residues. Germline V gene sequence: CDR1 SGHRS, CDR2 YFSETQ. J lost 5 bases, V lost 5 bases, and 8 bases had no gene match. The CDR3 DNA reads as TGCGCCAGCAGTCCAGGACTAGCGGGGGGGTTTAACAATGAGCAGTTCTTC. Residues: CASSPGLAGGFNNEQFF.